What follows are 20 T cell receptor beta chains derived from one specimen sequenced in a study of OX40 agonist ivuxolimab in advanced cancers. Generated by immunoSEQ multiplex PCR, the TCRdb table keeps only in-frame clones and is missing some. The repertoire holds 80,000 or so clones, with 85% as singletons. Sequencing used CD4+ or CD8+ T cells sorted from blood, obtained in a trial of the OX40 agonist ivuxolimab. The receptors were gathered from an adult with an advanced solid tumor such as melanoma, head and neck, liver or kidney cancer.

As regards this clone: One end of the junction does not line up with germline, which may come from a read error. The chain links TRBV6-1 to TRBJ1-6; D is undetermined. Looked up from germline, CDR1 is MNHNS and CDR2 is SASEGT. This CDR3 spans 17 amino acids. The CDR3 sequence is CASSGSPLRPNVFQVTF. CDR3 bases: TGTGCCAGCAGTGGATCTCCCCTTCGTCCAAACGTCTTCCAAGTTACATTT.

The chain has TRBV16 and TRBJ1-5; D is unclear. V was pared by 0 bases and J by 2 bases, with 5 bases between. The CDR3 runs 14 residues. Germline CDR1 reads KGHSY; CDR2 reads FQNENV. CDR3 bases: TGTGCCAGCAGCCAATCGTCAGGCAATCAGCCCCAGCATTTT. The encoded protein is CASSQSSGNQPQHF.

The chain recombines TRBV29-1 with TRBJ2-3, with 9 positions matching TRBD2. This CDR3 is built from 16 residues. The germline gives CDR1 SQVTM, CDR2 ANQGSEA. V shed 4 bases and J 5 bases; nucleotides not matched to a gene: 13. CDR3: CSVGGPPGTSLDTQYF. The DNA of the CDR3 is TGCAGCGTTGGAGGACCCCCCGGGACTAGCCTAGATACGCAGTATTTT.

The chain links TRBV7-9 to TRBJ2-3; 10 nucleotides match TRBD1. CDR1 and CDR2 (germline): SEHNR, FQNEAQ (reference sequence). The CDR3 sequence is 15 residues long. J was trimmed by 3 bases and V by 3 bases; bases with no gene match: 3. CDR3 DNA: TGTGCCAGCAGCTTCCGGACAGGGGGTACAGATACGCAGTATTTT. Translating gives CASSFRTGGTDTQYF.

This clone was seen more than once but under ten times. The chain links TRBV23-1 to TRBJ2-7; D is possibly TRBD1 or TRBD2 (6 bases each). TRBV23-1 is reported as an ORF; its role is uncertain. There are 15 residues in the CDR3. The V end lost 7 bases, the J end lost 0 bases, and 16 bases lay between the germline ends. CDR3 bases: TGCGCCAGCATCGAAAAGGGGGGTTCCTCCTACGAGCAGTACTTC. It is translated as CASIEKGGSSYEQYF.

Only one count was recorded for this clone. The CDR3 DNA is TGTGCCAGCAGCGCCGCTATGAACACTGAAGCTTTCTTT. Its protein is CASSAAMNTEAFF. The chain combines TRBV7-3 with TRBJ1-1; no clear D. V lost 5 bases to trimming and J lost 0 bases, with 7 bases between them. CDR3 length: 13 residues. The germline CDR1 and CDR2 sequences are SGHTA and FQGTGA.

CDR3 bases: TGTGCCAGCAGTGGAGGGGGCCTTTATGAGCAGTTCTTC. Translation gives CASSGGGLYEQFF. The chain joins TRBV25-1 to TRBJ2-1; TRBD1 aligns across 7 bases. The CDR3 has 13 amino acids. The trim removed 4 bases at V and 8 bases at J, leaving 5 bases unmatched. Germline V gene sequence: CDR1 MGHDK, CDR2 SYGVNS.

V and J are TRBV11-2 and TRBJ1-2, with D uncertain. Germline CDR1 is SGHAT and CDR2 is FQNNGV. V lost 5 bases to trimming and J lost 8 bases, with 18 bases between them. There are 14 residues in the CDR3. CDR3 sequence: CASSPPNPGVGYTF. The CDR3 nucleotides read TGTGCCAGCAGCCCCCCCAACCCCGGGGTAGGCTACACCTTC.

The genes are TRBV30 and TRBJ1-5; a possible D gene is TRBD1 (6 bases). The CDR3 contains 14 residues. V shed 1 base and J shed 2 bases, with 9 bases lying between them. The germline CDR1 and CDR2 sequences are GTSNPN and SVGIG (reference sequence). The CDR3 loop is CAWSAAGGNQPQHF. The CDR3 coding sequence is TGTGCCTGGAGTGCGGCAGGGGGCAATCAGCCCCAGCATTTT.

The V and J genes are TRBV27 and TRBJ2-7; 7 nucleotides match TRBD1. Losses at the gene ends were 8 bases for V and 3 bases for J; bases not matched to a gene: 1. CDR3 length: 11 residues. CDR1 and CDR2 from the germline V gene are MNHEY and SMNVEV (reference sequence). CDR3: CASRQGYEQYF. The CDR3 nucleotides are TGTGCCAGCCGACAGGGCTACGAGCAGTACTTC.

Comments on this clone: Mismatch with germline at one junction end may stem from a read error. The rearrangement links TRBV20-1 to TRBJ2-7, with TRBD2 matching over 9 bases. Germline V lookup: CDR1 DFQATT, CDR2 SNEGSKA (reference sequence). The CDR3 has 11 residues. The CDR3 DNA reads TGCAGTGCTAGGAGTAGCGGGAGACTAAACTTC. Encoded protein: CSARSSGRLNF.

The chain has TRBV7-2 and TRBJ2-1, with D possibly being TRBD2 (6 bases). V lost 1 base and J 3 bases, leaving 13 bases between the germline ends. Germline CDR1 SGHTA, CDR2 FQGNSA. This CDR3 has 16 amino acids. The CDR3 DNA reads as TGTGCCAGCAGCTTAGGAGGGACTGTCAGCTACAATGAGCAGTTCTTC. Protein: CASSLGGTVSYNEQFF.

J is TRBJ1-5 and V is TRBV6-1; 7 nucleotides align to TRBD1. The CDR3 extends over 13 amino acids. Trimming cost V 5 bases and J 5 bases; bases outside gene matches: 3. CDR1 is MNHNS and CDR2 is SASEGT in the germline V gene. This CDR3 reads CASSIDRDQPQHF. The CDR3 DNA reads TGTGCCAGCAGTATTGACAGGGATCAGCCCCAGCATTTT.

This clone has only a few counts. Different DNA sequences within this sample yield the same CDR3. For the CDR3, the DNA is TGTGCCAGCAGCTTAAGAGAGGGTGGCTACACCTTC. This encodes CASSLREGGYTF. J is TRBJ1-2 and V is TRBV5-5; D not certain. CDR3 length: 12 residues. Germline V gives CDR1 SGHKS, CDR2 YYEKEE (reference sequence). V was shortened by 2 bases and J by 7 bases, with 9 bases between the two germline ends.

The J gene is TRBJ2-6, the V gene TRBV7-9; 7 bases align to TRBD1. The CDR3 spans 15 residues. V shed 6 bases and J 4 bases; nucleotides not matched to a gene: 6. Germline-derived CDR1 and CDR2 are SEHNR and FQNEAQ (reference sequence). CDR3 region: CASSLQGLGANVLTF. In nucleotides, the CDR3 is TGTGCCAGCAGTTTACAGGGGCTCGGGGCCAACGTCCTGACTTTC.

The chain employs TRBV19 and TRBJ1-6, with 10 bases fitting TRBD1. Per the germline V gene, CDR1 is LNHDA and CDR2 is SQIVND (reference sequence). This CDR3 is 16 amino acids long. The V and J ends lost 3 bases and 7 bases, in that order; junction bases with no gene match: 6. The DNA for the CDR3 is TGTGCCAGTAGTATGCGCCGGGACAGGGGCAATTCACCCCTCCACTTT. It specifies CASSMRRDRGNSPLHF.

V usage is TRBV21-1 and J usage is TRBJ2-1; the table calls TRBD2, which could not be checked here. TRBV21-1 is a pseudogene locus. The CDR3 runs 16 residues. This CDR3 is CASSSYSGSAYNEQFF. As DNA, the CDR3 is TGTGCCAGCAGCTCCTATAGCGGGAGTGCCTACAATGAGCAGTTCTTC.

This clone came up a few times. The V gene is TRBV6-1, the J gene TRBJ1-4; D is possibly TRBD1 (6 bases). V lost 3 bases to trimming and J lost 8 bases, with 19 bases between them. CDR3 length equals 16 residues. The germline V gene encodes CDR1 MNHNS and CDR2 SASEGT. CDR3 DNA: TGTGCCAGCAGTGATAGGCAGGCCAGGGGTCGCGAAAAACTGTTTTTT. This gives the protein CASSDRQARGREKLFF.

The chain employs TRBV19 and TRBJ1-1; 7 nucleotides align to TRBD1. This CDR3 comprises 15 residues. Germline CDR1 is LNHDA and CDR2 is SQIVND (reference sequence). V lost 8 bases and J lost 2; bases outside the gene matches: 11. The CDR3 loop is CASSRGQTKNTEAFF. The CDR3 bases are TGTGCCAGTTCGAGGGGACAGACCAAAAACACTGAAGCTTTCTTT.

The V and J genes are TRBV4-1 and TRBJ2-1; 8 nucleotides match TRBD2. There are 19 residues in the CDR3. From germline, CDR1 is MGHRA and CDR2 YSYEKL. V gave up 3 bases and J gave up 0 bases; unmatched junction bases: 13. The CDR3 here is CASSQGGSGVPISYNEQFF. For the CDR3, the DNA is TGCGCCAGCAGCCAGGGGGGTAGCGGGGTCCCAATCTCCTACAATGAGCAGTTCTTC.